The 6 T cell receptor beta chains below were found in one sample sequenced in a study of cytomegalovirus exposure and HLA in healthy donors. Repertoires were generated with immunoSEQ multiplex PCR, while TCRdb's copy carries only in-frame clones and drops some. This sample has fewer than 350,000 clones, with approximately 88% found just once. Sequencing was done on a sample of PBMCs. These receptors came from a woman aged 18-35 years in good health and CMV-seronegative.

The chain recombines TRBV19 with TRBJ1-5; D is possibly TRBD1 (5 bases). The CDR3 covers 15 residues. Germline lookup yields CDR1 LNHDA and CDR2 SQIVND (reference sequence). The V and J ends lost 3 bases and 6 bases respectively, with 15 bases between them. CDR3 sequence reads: CASSIGSSRAQPQHF. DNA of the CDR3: TGTGCCAGTAGTATCGGTAGCAGCAGGGCTCAGCCCCAGCATTTT.

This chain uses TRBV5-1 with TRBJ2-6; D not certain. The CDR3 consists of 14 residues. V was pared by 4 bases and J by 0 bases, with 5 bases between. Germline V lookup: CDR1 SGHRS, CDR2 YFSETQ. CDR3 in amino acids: CASSPVSGANVLTF. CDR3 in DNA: TGCGCCAGCAGCCCCGTCTCTGGGGCCAACGTCCTGACTTTC. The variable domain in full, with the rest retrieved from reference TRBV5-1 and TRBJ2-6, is KAGVTQTPRYLIKTRGQQVTLSCSPISGHRSVSWYQQTPGQGLQFLFEYFSETQRNKGNFPGRFSGRQFSNSRSEMNVSTLELGDSALYLCASSPVSGANVLTFGAGSRLTVL.

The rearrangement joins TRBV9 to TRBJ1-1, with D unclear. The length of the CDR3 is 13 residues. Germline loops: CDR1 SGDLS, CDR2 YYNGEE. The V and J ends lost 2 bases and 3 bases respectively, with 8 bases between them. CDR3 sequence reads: CASSVGMDTEAFF. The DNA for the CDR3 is TGTGCCAGCAGCGTCGGTATGGACACTGAAGCTTTCTTT.

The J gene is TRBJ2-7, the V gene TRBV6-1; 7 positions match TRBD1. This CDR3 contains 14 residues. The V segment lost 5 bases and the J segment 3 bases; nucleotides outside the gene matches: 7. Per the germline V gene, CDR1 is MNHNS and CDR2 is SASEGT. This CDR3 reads CASSWDSLIYEQYF. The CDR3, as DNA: TGTGCCAGCAGTTGGGACAGTCTCATCTACGAGCAGTACTTC.

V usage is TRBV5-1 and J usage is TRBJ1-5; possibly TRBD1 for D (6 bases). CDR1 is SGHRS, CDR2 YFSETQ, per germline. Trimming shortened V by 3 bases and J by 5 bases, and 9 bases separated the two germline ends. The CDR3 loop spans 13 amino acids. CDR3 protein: CASSWGPDQPQHF. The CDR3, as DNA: TGCGCCAGCAGCTGGGGGCCGGATCAGCCCCAGCATTTT. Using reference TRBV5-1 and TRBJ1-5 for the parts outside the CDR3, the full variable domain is KAGVTQTPRYLIKTRGQQVTLSCSPISGHRSVSWYQQTPGQGLQFLFEYFSETQRNKGNFPGRFSGRQFSNSRSEMNVSTLELGDSALYLCASSWGPDQPQHFGDGTRLSIL.

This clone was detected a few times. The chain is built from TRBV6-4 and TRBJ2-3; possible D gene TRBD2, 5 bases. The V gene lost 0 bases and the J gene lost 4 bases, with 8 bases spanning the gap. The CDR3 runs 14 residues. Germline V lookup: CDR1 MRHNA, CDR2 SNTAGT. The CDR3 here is CASSDSKGADTQYF. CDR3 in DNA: TGTGCCAGCAGTGACTCGAAGGGAGCAGATACGCAGTATTTT.